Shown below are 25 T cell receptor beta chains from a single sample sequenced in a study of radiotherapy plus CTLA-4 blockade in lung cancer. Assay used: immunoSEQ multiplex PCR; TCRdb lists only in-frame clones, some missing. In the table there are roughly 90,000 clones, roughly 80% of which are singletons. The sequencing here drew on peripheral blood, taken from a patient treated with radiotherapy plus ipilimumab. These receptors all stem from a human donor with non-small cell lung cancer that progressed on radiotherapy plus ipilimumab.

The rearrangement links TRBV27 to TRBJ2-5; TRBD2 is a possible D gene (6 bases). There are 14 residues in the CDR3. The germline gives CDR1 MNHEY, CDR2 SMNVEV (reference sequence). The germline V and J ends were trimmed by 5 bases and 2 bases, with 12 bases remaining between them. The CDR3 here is CASSHRGMQETQYF. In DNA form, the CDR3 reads TGTGCCAGCAGTCACCGGGGGATGCAAGAGACCCAGTACTTC.

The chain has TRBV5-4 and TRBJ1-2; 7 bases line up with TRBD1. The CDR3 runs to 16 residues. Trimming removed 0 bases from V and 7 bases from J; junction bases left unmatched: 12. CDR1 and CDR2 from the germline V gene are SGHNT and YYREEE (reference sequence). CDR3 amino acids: CASSLGQGLALAGYTF. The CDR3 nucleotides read TGTGCCAGCAGCTTGGGACAGGGTTTAGCTCTGGCTGGCTACACCTTC. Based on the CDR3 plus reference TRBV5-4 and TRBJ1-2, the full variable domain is ETGVTQSPTHLIKTRGQQVTLRCSSQSGHNTVSWYQQALGQGPQFIFQYYREEENGRGNFPPRFSGLQFPNYSSELNVNALELDDSALYLCASSLGQGLALAGYTFGSGTRLTVV.

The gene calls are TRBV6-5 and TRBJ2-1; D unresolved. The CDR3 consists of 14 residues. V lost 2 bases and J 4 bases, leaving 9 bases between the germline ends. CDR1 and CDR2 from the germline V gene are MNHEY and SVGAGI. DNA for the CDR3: TGTGCCAGCAGTTACGCCCAAGGTTACAATGAGCAGTTCTTC. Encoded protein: CASSYAQGYNEQFF.

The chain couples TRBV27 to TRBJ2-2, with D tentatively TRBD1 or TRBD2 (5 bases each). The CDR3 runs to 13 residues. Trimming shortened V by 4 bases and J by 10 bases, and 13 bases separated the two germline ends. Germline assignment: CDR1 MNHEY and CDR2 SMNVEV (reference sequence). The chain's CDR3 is CASSYSRGVELFF. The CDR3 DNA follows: TGTGCCAGCAGTTATTCCCGGGGCGTGGAGCTGTTTTTT.

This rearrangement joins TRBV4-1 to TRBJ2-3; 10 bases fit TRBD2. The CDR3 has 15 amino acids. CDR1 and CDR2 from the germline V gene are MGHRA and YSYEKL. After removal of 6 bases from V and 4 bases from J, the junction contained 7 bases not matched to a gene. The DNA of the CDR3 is TGCGCCAGCAGTCTTAGCGGGAGGAACGCAGATACGCAGTATTTT. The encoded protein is CASSLSGRNADTQYF.

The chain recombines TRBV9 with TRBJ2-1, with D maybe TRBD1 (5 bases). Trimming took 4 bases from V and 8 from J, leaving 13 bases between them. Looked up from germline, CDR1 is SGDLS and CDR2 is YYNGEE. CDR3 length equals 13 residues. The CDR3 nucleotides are TGTGCCAGCAGCCCCAACCAGGGCTATGAGCAGTTCTTC. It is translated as CASSPNQGYEQFF.

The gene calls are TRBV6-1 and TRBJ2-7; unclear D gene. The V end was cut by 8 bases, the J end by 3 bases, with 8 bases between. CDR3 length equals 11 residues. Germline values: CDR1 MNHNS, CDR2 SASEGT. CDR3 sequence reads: CASRAGYEQYF. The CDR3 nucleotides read TGTGCCAGCCGGGCAGGCTACGAGCAGTACTTC.

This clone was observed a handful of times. The CDR3 DNA reads as TGTGCCAGCACCCCCGCTGAAAGCACCGGGGAGCTGTTTTTT. Protein: CASTPAESTGELFF. The chain joins TRBV7-8 to TRBJ2-2; D gene uncertain. This CDR3 has 14 residues. Trimming shortened V by 7 bases and J by 4 bases, and 13 bases separated the two germline ends. CDR1 and CDR2 from the germline V gene are SGHVS and FQNEAQ.

CDR3 sequence (DNA): TGTGCCAGCAGTTACGCGGGAGAGTCATCCTACGAGCAGTACTTC. Amino acids: CASSYAGESSYEQYF. The J gene is TRBJ2-7, the V gene TRBV6-6, with 7 positions matching TRBD2. Germline V gene data show CDR1 as MNHNY and CDR2 as SVGAGI (reference sequence). The CDR3 consists of 15 residues. The J segment lost 1 base and the V segment lost 2 bases, leaving 5 bases of the junction unmatched.

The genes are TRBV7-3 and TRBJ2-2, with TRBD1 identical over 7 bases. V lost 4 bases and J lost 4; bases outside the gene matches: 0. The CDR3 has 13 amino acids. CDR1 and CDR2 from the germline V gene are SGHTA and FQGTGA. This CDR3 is CASSWDSTGELFF. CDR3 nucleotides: TGTGCCAGCAGCTGGGACAGCACCGGGGAGCTGTTTTTT. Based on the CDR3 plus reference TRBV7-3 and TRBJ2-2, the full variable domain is GAGVSQTPSNKVTEKGKYVELRCDPISGHTALYWYRQSLGQGPEFLIYFQGTGAADDSGLPNDRFFAVRPEGSVSTLKIQRTERGDSAVYLCASSWDSTGELFFGEGSRLTVL.

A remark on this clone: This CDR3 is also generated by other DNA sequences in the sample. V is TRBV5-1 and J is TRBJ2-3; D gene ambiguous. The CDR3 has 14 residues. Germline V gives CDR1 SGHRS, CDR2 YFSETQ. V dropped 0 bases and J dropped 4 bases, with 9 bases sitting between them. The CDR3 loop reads CASSLEGNSDTQYF. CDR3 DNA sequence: TGCGCCAGCAGCTTGGAGGGCAACTCAGATACGCAGTATTTT.

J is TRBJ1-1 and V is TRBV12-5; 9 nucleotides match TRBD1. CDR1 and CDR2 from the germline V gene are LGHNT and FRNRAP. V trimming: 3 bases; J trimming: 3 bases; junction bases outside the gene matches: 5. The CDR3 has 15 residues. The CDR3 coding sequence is TGTGCTAGTGGTTTTTGGGACAGGGATTACACTGAAGCTTTCTTT. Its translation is CASGFWDRDYTEAFF. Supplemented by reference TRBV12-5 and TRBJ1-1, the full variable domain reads DARVTQTPRHKVTEMGQEVTMRCQPILGHNTVFWYRQTMMQGLELLAYFRNRAPLDDSGMPKDRFSAEMPDATLATLKIQPSEPRDSAVYFCASGFWDRDYTEAFFGQGTRLTVV.

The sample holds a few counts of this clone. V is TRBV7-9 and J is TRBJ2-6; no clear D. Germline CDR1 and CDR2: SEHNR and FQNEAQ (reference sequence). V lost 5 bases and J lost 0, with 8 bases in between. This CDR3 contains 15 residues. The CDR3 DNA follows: TGTGCCAGCAGCCCTCGACCCTCTGGGGCCAACGTCCTGACTTTC. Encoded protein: CASSPRPSGANVLTF.

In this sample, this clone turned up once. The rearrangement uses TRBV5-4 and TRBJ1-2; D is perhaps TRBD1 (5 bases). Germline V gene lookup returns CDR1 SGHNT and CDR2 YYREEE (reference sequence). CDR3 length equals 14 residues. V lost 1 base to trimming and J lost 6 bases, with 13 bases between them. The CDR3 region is CASSLMFQGDGYTF. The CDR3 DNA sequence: TGTGCCAGCAGCTTGATGTTTCAGGGAGATGGCTACACCTTC.

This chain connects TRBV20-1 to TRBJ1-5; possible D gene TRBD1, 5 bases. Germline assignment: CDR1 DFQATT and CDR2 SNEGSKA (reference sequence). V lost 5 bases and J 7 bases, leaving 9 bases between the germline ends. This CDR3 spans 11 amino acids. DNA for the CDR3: TGCAGTGCTCGTGAGGGGCAGCCCCAGCATTTT. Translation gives CSAREGQPQHF.

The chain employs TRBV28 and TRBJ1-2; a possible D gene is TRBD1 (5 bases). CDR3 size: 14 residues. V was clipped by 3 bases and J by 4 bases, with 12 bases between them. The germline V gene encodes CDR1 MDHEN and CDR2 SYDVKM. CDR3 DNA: TGTGCCAGCAGTTTCGCACTGGGACGCTATGGCTACACCTTC. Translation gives CASSFALGRYGYTF.

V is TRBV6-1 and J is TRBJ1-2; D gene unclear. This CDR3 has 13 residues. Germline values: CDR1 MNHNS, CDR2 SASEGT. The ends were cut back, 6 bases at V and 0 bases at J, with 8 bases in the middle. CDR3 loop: CASRQTANYGYTF. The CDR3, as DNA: TGTGCCAGCAGACAAACAGCTAACTATGGCTACACCTTC.

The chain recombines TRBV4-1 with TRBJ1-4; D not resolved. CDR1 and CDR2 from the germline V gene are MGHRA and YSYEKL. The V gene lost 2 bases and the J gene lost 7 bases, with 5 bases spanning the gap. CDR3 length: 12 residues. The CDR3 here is CASSQRTEKLFF. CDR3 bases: TGCGCCAGCAGCCAACGGACTGAAAAACTGTTTTTT.

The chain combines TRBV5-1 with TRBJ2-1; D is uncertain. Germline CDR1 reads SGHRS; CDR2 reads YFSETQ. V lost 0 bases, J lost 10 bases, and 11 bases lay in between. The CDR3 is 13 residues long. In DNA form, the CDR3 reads TGCGCCAGCAGCTTGGGTTCCCTTAGGGAGCAGTTCTTC. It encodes CASSLGSLREQFF.

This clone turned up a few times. The CDR3 DNA sequence: TGTGCCAGCAGCTTGGGGGAGTCGAACACTGAAGCTTTCTTT. Protein product: CASSLGESNTEAFF. The J gene is TRBJ1-1, the V gene TRBV5-4; the D is unclear. Deletions cut 0 bases from V and 1 base from J, with 7 bases between. The germline gives CDR1 SGHNT, CDR2 YYREEE (reference sequence). CDR3 length: 14 amino acids.

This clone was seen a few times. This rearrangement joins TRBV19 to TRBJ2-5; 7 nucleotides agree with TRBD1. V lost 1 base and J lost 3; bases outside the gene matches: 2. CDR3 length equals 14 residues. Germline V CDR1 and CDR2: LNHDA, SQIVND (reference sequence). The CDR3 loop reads CASSIGTGKETQYF. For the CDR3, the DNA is TGTGCCAGTAGTATAGGGACAGGAAAAGAGACCCAGTACTTC.

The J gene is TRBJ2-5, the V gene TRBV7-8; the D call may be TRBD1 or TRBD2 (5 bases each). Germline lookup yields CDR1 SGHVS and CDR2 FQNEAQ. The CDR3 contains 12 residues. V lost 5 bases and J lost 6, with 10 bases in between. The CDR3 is CASSPSGQTQYF. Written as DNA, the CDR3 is TGTGCCAGCAGCCCCTCGGGACAGACCCAGTACTTC.

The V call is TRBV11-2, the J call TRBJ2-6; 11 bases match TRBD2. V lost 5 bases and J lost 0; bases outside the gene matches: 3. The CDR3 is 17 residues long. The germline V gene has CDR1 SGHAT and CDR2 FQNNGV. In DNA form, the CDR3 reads TGTGCCAGCAGCGGTAGCGGGAGGGGCTCTGGGGCCAACGTCCTGACTTTC. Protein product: CASSGSGRGSGANVLTF.

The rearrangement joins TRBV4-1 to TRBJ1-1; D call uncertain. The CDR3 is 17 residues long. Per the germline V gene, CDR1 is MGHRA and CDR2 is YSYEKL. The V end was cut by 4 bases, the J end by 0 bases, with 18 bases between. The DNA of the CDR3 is TGCGCCAGCAGCCCCACGGACCCGCGGTTCCTGAACACTGAAGCTTTCTTT. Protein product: CASSPTDPRFLNTEAFF.

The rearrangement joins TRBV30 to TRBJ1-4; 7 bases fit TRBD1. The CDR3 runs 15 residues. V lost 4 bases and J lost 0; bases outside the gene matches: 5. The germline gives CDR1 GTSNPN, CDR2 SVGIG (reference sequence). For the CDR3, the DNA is TGTGCCTGGACCTGGACAGGCGCAACTAATGAAAAACTGTTTTTT. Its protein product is CAWTWTGATNEKLFF.